This passage covers 30 T cell receptor beta chains from one sample sequenced in a study of T-cell reconstitution after alpha-beta-depleted transplantation in children. The TCRbeta library was prepared with unique molecular identifiers. TCRdb used MiXCR to reprocess the PCR reads, holding one entry per CDR3 protein. The data show 350,000 to 500,000 distinct CDR3 sequences, with 43% seen just once and under 35% held by the top ten. The specimen was PBMCs, collected before TCRalphabeta/CD19-depleted stem cell transplant. These receptors were taken from a girl aged 2 to 10 with aplastic anemia, due to receive a stem cell transplant.

This clonotype was observed a handful of times. This chain uses TRBV3-1 with TRBJ1-1; D is possibly TRBD1 (5 bases). V was shortened by 4 bases and J by 11 bases, with 14 bases between the two germline ends. The CDR3 totals 12 residues. Germline values: CDR1 LGHDT, CDR2 YNNKEL (reference sequence). CDR3 DNA: TGTGCCAGCAGCCCCCGGGGGGGAAGCGCTTTCTTT. Translated, it gives CASSPRGGSAFF.

The chain links TRBV7-3 to TRBJ2-3, with unresolved D. Germline loops: CDR1 SGHTA, CDR2 FQGTGA. This CDR3 contains 16 residues. The V end was cut by 4 bases, the J end by 1 base, with 15 bases between. The DNA of the CDR3 is TGTGCCAGCAGCTCTTCGGGTTCAAGCGGCACAGATACGCAGTATTTT. Translation: CASSSSGSSGTDTQYF.

The J gene is TRBJ2-5, the V gene TRBV5-1; tentatively, D is TRBD1 or TRBD2 (5 bases each). This CDR3 is 14 amino acids long. V lost 3 bases and J lost 5, with 14 bases in between. Germline CDR1 and CDR2: SGHRS and YFSETQ. The CDR3 DNA sequence: TGCGCCAGCAGCTCGGTGGGGGTCCGGGAGACCCAGTACTTC. Amino acid sequence: CASSSVGVRETQYF.

The rearrangement joins TRBV28 to TRBJ2-7; D gene ambiguous. CDR3 length equals 15 residues. Looked up from germline, CDR1 is MDHEN and CDR2 is SYDVKM. V was shortened by 2 bases and J by 2 bases, with 13 bases between the two germline ends. The CDR3 protein is CASSLRSYGAYEQYF. Here the CDR3 DNA reads TGTGCCAGCAGTTTAAGGTCGTACGGTGCCTACGAGCAGTACTTC.

The chain joins TRBV5-6 to TRBJ2-3; TRBD1 matches 9 bases. Germline CDR1 is SGHDT and CDR2 is YYEEEE. V lost 2 bases and J lost 4; bases outside the gene matches: 2. CDR3 length: 14 amino acids. The CDR3 nucleotides read TGTGCCAGCAGCTTTGGGACAGGGTCAGATACGCAGTATTTT. Translation gives CASSFGTGSDTQYF. The full variable domain, with the rest looked up from reference TRBV5-6 and TRBJ2-3, is DAGVTQSPTHLIKTRGQQVTLRCSPKSGHDTVSWYQQALGQGPQFIFQYYEEEERQRGNFPDRFSGHQFPNYSSELNVNALLLGDSALYLCASSFGTGSDTQYFGPGTRLTVL.

This clonotype was observed many times. The chain has TRBV12-3 or TRBV12-4 and TRBJ2-2; 8 nucleotides line up with TRBD2. The CDR3 spans 14 residues. The ends lost 8 bases at V and 4 bases at J; junction bases unmatched: 6. DNA for the CDR3: TGTGCCAGCCGAGCGGGAGAGGGCACCGGGGAGCTGTTTTTT. Encoded protein: CASRAGEGTGELFF.

Ten or more counts support this clonotype. The rearrangement links TRBV6-2 or TRBV6-3 to TRBJ2-2; no clear D gene. The CDR3 has 13 amino acids. Per germline, CDR1 MNHEY and CDR2 SVGEGT. Between the trimmed V and J ends, which lost 2 bases and 4 bases, there was a span of 5 bases. The CDR3 reads CASSYSSTGELFF. CDR3 DNA sequence: TGTGCCAGCAGTTACAGCAGCACCGGGGAGCTGTTTTTT.

This clonotype was seen only a few times. V and J are TRBV19 and TRBJ2-7; 7 bases agree with TRBD1. V lost 5 bases and J lost 0; bases outside the gene matches: 4. This CDR3 has 14 amino acids. Germline V gene lookup returns CDR1 LNHDA and CDR2 SQIVND (reference sequence). The CDR3 nucleotides read TGTGCCAGTAGTCCGAACAGGGGCTCCTACGAGCAGTACTTC. Translated: CASSPNRGSYEQYF.

The chain uses TRBV7-2 and TRBJ2-5; D is unresolved. The V gene's germline CDR1 is SGHTA and CDR2 FQGNSA. CDR3 length: 17 residues. Trimming took 2 bases from V and 5 from J, leaving 21 bases between them. CDR3 amino acids: CASSLRKLSPSVETQYF. CDR3 nucleotide sequence: TGTGCCAGCAGCTTAAGGAAACTAAGCCCCTCGGTGGAGACCCAGTACTTC.

Remarks on this clonotype: A much larger clonotype is one base distant, so this may be a read error. V and J are TRBV9 and TRBJ2-7, with 8 bases lining up with TRBD1. The CDR3 length is 17 residues. Germline CDR1 reads SGDLS; CDR2 reads YYNGEE. This chain's CDR3 is CPSSDPAGTGSSYEQYF. CDR3 nucleotide sequence: TGTCCCAGCAGCGACCCTGCCGGGACAGGAAGCTCCTACGAGCAGTACTTC.

This clonotype was counted ten times or more. The V and J genes are TRBV7-2 and TRBJ1-4; no clear D gene. Germline CDR1 reads SGHTA; CDR2 reads FQGNSA. Trimming took 5 bases from V and 3 from J, leaving 13 bases between them. This CDR3 has 15 amino acids. The CDR3 spells CASSPGRSPNEKLFF. The CDR3 coding sequence is TGTGCCAGCAGCCCAGGACGGAGCCCTAATGAAAAACTGTTTTTT.

J is TRBJ1-2 and V is TRBV30; no clear D. V lost 1 base and J lost 5, with 14 bases in between. This CDR3 contains 14 residues. From germline, CDR1 is GTSNPN and CDR2 SVGIG (reference sequence). CDR3 coding DNA: TGTGCCTGGAGTGCCCCCACGGGGATGTATGGCTACACCTTC. Translated: CAWSAPTGMYGYTF.

This clonotype has at least ten counts. The J gene is TRBJ1-4, the V gene TRBV15; possible D gene TRBD1, 6 bases. The germline V gene encodes CDR1 LNHNV and CDR2 YYDKDF (reference sequence). The CDR3 contains 19 residues. Trimming pared 3 bases from V and 0 bases from J, leaving 20 bases between. For the CDR3, the DNA is TGTGCCACCAGCAGGGGGGAGGGACAAGAAAGTGCAACTAATGAAAAACTGTTTTTT. Protein product: CATSRGEGQESATNEKLFF.

V gene TRBV7-3 combines with J gene TRBJ2-1, with D unresolved. Germline V lookup: CDR1 SGHTA, CDR2 FQGTGA. The CDR3 has 14 amino acids. With 5 bases removed from V and 9 bases from J, the gap between germline ends came to 17 bases. CDR3 nucleotide sequence: TGTGCCAGCAGCCCCACATTCCAGAGCTGTGAGCAGTTCTTC. Protein sequence: CASSPTFQSCEQFF.

The sample holds a few counts of this clonotype. In nucleotides, the CDR3 is TGTGCCAGCAGCTTTCCGAGCAGCGTCTCCTACGAGCAGTACTTC. It encodes CASSFPSSVSYEQYF. The chain is built from TRBV7-9 and TRBJ2-7; D remains ambiguous. The CDR3 is 15 amino acids. Germline CDR1 is SEHNR and CDR2 is FQNEAQ (reference sequence). V dropped 3 bases and J dropped 0 bases, with 12 bases sitting between them.

This clonotype appeared a few times. The chain carries TRBV20-1 and TRBJ2-4; perhaps TRBD2 as D (5 bases). The CDR3 contains 12 residues. The V end lost 6 bases, the J end lost 6 bases, and 12 bases lay between the germline ends. In germline, CDR1 is DFQATT, CDR2 SNEGSKA (reference sequence). DNA of the CDR3: TGCAGTGCCGGAGGCAGGTTAAACATTCAGTACTTC. The encoded protein is CSAGGRLNIQYF.

This clonotype came up many times. The chain recombines TRBV14 with TRBJ2-2; 13 bases agree with TRBD2. Trimming cost V 4 bases and J 4 bases; bases outside gene matches: 3. The CDR3 spans 16 residues. Germline V lookup: CDR1 SGHDN, CDR2 FVKESK. In DNA form, the CDR3 reads TGTGCCAGCAGCCGAGGACTAGCGGGAGTCACCGGGGAGCTGTTTTTT. This translates into CASSRGLAGVTGELFF.

The chain recombines TRBV5-6 with TRBJ1-1; TRBD1 matches 9 bases. This CDR3 comprises 15 residues. Germline loops: CDR1 SGHDT, CDR2 YYEEEE. The trim removed 1 base at V and 3 bases at J, leaving 4 bases unmatched. Here the CDR3 reads CASSLTGGPDTEAFF. The CDR3 nucleotides read TGTGCCAGCAGCTTGACAGGGGGCCCCGACACTGAAGCTTTCTTT.

This clonotype showed up many times. J is TRBJ2-7 and V is TRBV5-6; D is unresolved. CDR1 and CDR2 from the germline V gene are SGHDT and YYEEEE. This CDR3 comprises 13 residues. Trimming removed 0 bases at V and 5 bases at J, with 9 bases between. CDR3 sequence reads: CASSLEVGDEQYF. The CDR3 region has the DNA TGTGCCAGCAGCTTGGAGGTAGGCGACGAGCAGTACTTC.

In its sample, this clonotype was seen many times. This chain joins TRBV5-6 and TRBJ1-2; D possibly corresponds to TRBD1 (5 bases). V gave up 5 bases and J gave up 3 bases, with 14 bases separating them. The CDR3 length is 14 residues. CDR1 and CDR2 from the germline V gene are SGHDT and YYEEEE. CDR3 loop: CASSLLRGYYGYTF. In DNA, the CDR3 is TGTGCCAGCAGTCTGCTTAGGGGTTACTATGGCTACACCTTC.

As regards this clonotype: Germline and junction disagree at one end, which may indicate a read error. The chain employs TRBV24-1 and TRBJ1-3; D is uncertain. The CDR3 sequence is 16 residues long. Germline V gene sequence: CDR1 KGHDR, CDR2 SFDVKD. The CDR3 here is CATSDYMDSSGDTIYF. The CDR3 nucleotides read TGTGCCACCAGTGATTATATGGATTCCTCTGGAGACACCATATATTTT.

This clonotype was found many times. This chain joins TRBV5-1 and TRBJ2-1, with TRBD2 identical over 15 bases. V lost 3 bases and J lost 8; bases outside the gene matches: 9. Germline assignment: CDR1 SGHRS and CDR2 YFSETQ. This CDR3 has 17 residues. The CDR3 DNA follows: TGCGCCAGCAGCTGGGGACTAGCGGGAGGTCTACGGGATGAGCAGTTCTTC. It specifies CASSWGLAGGLRDEQFF.

V usage is TRBV2 and J usage is TRBJ1-1, with D unresolved. Trimming left V 2 bases short and J 3 bases short, with 13 bases between. The CDR3 totals 15 residues. Per the germline V gene, CDR1 is SNHLY and CDR2 is FYNNEI. For the CDR3, the DNA is TGTGCCAGCAGTGAAAAGGGCTTATCTGACACTGAAGCTTTCTTT. Encoded protein: CASSEKGLSDTEAFF.

The sample holds a few counts of this clonotype. The chain couples TRBV12-3 or TRBV12-4 to TRBJ1-2; the D gene is possibly TRBD1 (6 bases). The CDR3 runs to 12 residues. Trimming stripped 8 bases from V and 5 bases from J, with 12 bases between. DNA of the CDR3: TGTGCCAGCGGCCCGACAGGTTATGGCTACACCTTC. Amino acid sequence: CASGPTGYGYTF.

This clonotype was picked up a small number of times. The chain carries TRBV7-9 and TRBJ2-1; 8 nucleotides line up with TRBD2. V shed 3 bases and J 0 bases; nucleotides not matched to a gene: 1. The CDR3 is made up of 15 amino acids. From germline, CDR1 is SEHNR and CDR2 FQNEAQ (reference sequence). CDR3 sequence reads: CASSFGGDSYNEQFF. The CDR3 nucleotides read TGTGCCAGCAGCTTCGGGGGGGACTCCTACAATGAGCAGTTCTTC.

This chain uses TRBV11-2 with TRBJ2-2, with TRBD2 matching 13 bases. There are 18 residues in the CDR3. Germline lookup yields CDR1 SGHAT and CDR2 FQNNGV. The V and J ends lost 5 bases and 3 bases, in that order; junction bases with no gene match: 9. In DNA form, the CDR3 reads TGTGCCAGCAGCCCCACTAGCGGGAGGGCCGATTACACCGGGGAGCTGTTTTTT. It yields the protein CASSPTSGRADYTGELFF.

In its sample, this clonotype was seen a few times. V is TRBV20-1 and J is TRBJ2-7; D gene uncertain. Germline-derived CDR1 and CDR2 are DFQATT and SNEGSKA (reference sequence). V gave up 4 bases and J gave up 5 bases, with 18 bases separating them. CDR3 length: 14 residues. CDR3 in DNA: TGCAGTGCTACCGACAACCCAACCGACCACGAGCAGTACTTC. Translating gives CSATDNPTDHEQYF.

The CDR3 nucleotides read TGTGCCAGCAGCTTGTTCCTCTCTAGCGGGACCTACAATGAGCAGTTCTTC. Its protein product is CASSLFLSSGTYNEQFF. The chain joins TRBV5-6 to TRBJ2-1; 9 bases line up with TRBD2. The V gene end was trimmed by 1 base and the J gene end by 2 bases; junction bases not matched to a gene: 7. Per germline, CDR1 SGHDT and CDR2 YYEEEE. The CDR3 totals 17 residues. The variable domain in full, completed from reference TRBV5-6 and TRBJ2-1, reads DAGVTQSPTHLIKTRGQQVTLRCSPKSGHDTVSWYQQALGQGPQFIFQYYEEEERQRGNFPDRFSGHQFPNYSSELNVNALLLGDSALYLCASSLFLSSGTYNEQFFGPGTRLTVL.

This chain links TRBV12-3 or TRBV12-4 with TRBJ2-1; 7 bases are a match to TRBD2. The CDR3 contains 13 residues. Germline trimming cut 7 bases from V and 6 bases from J; bases unmatched to any gene: 6. CDR3 residues: CASTNGGFNEQFF. CDR3 in DNA: TGTGCCAGCACGAACGGGGGGTTCAATGAGCAGTTCTTC.

This clonotype was seen just once. The chain employs TRBV20-1 and TRBJ2-5, with 10 nucleotides matching TRBD2. CDR3 size: 15 residues. After removal of 3 bases from V and 7 bases from J, the junction contained 11 bases not matched to a gene. Germline-derived CDR1 and CDR2 are DFQATT and SNEGSKA (reference sequence). In DNA form, the CDR3 reads TGCAGTGCTAGTCCGACCCTAGCGGGAGTATGGACCCAGTACTTC. It specifies CSASPTLAGVWTQYF.